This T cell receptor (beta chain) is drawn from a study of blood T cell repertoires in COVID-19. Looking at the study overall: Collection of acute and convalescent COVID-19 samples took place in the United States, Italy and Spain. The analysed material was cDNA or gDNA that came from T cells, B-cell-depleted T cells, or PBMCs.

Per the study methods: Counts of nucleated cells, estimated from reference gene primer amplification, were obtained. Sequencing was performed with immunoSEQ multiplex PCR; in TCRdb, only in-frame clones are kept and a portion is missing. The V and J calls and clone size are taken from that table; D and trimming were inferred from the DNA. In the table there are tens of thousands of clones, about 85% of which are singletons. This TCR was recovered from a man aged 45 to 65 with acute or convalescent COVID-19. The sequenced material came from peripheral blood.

This chain's CDR3 is CASSIIGRGNSPLHF. The CDR3 DNA follows: TGTGCCAGTAGTATAATAGGCAGGGGTAATTCACCCCTCCACTTT. The chain is built from TRBV19 and TRBJ1-6; D is possibly TRBD1 (6 bases). CDR1 is LNHDA, CDR2 SQIVND, per germline (reference sequence). Trimming took 2 bases from V and 6 from J, leaving 11 bases between them. The CDR3 contains 15 residues.